This is a list of T cell receptor beta chains from one sample in a study of CD8 T cells in ankylosing spondylitis. TCRdb redid the calling of the 5' RACE reads with MiXCR, one entry per CDR3 protein. The sample holds roughly 180,000 distinct CDR3 sequences, 10% to 15% seen once. The sample consisted of blood, either unsorted or a sorted T cell fraction (not recorded which). The receptor source for this set is a female donor with ankylosing spondylitis or in good health (not recorded which). Each CDR3 is given with its conserved first and last residue. A D gene is named only where the DNA matches it firmly. A row's size may be missing; if present it is once, few, many or a size class.

cdr3_nt cdr3_aa j_call v_call d_call clone_size
TGTGCCAGCAGCTTAATAACAGGGGCTCAGCCCCAGCATTTT CASSLITGAQPQHF TRBJ1-5 TRBV7-2 TRBD1 many
TGTGCCAGCAGCTTAGCTTGGGGTGGCGGGGAGCTGTTTTTT CASSLAWGGGELFF TRBJ2-2 TRBV7-2 NA few
TGCGCCAGCAGCGCAGGCCAAAGCTCCTACAATGAGCAGTTCTTC CASSAGQSSYNEQFF TRBJ2-1 TRBV5-1 NA many
TGTGCCAGCAGCTCCCGGGACGGAGGCTCCTACAATGAGCAGTTCTTC CASSSRDGGSYNEQFF TRBJ2-1 TRBV28 NA few
TGTGCCAGTAGTATAGGTAGCGGTTGGTCGGAAGAGCAGTACTTC CASSIGSGWSEEQYF TRBJ2-7 TRBV19 NA many
TGCAGTGCCCACCAATATGGGGGGCCCCAAGAGACCCAGTACTTC CSAHQYGGPQETQYF TRBJ2-5 TRBV20-1 NA few
TGTGCCAGCAGCCGGGACCAATCACCCCTCCACTTT CASSRDQSPLHF TRBJ1-6 TRBV7-2 NA many
TGTGCCAGCAGCCAAGTCGGACGGGGTATCGATGAGCAGTTCTTC CASSQVGRGIDEQFF TRBJ2-1 TRBV3-1 NA many
TGTGCCATCAGTGAGCGGCAGGTTCGTTCCTACGAGCAGTACTTC CAISERQVRSYEQYF TRBJ2-7 TRBV10-3 NA many
TGCAGTGCTAGAGAGACTGGGACTAGCGGGAGTAGTGCGAACACCGGGGAGCTGTTTTTT CSARETGTSGSSANTGELFF TRBJ2-2 TRBV20-1 TRBD2 many
TGCAGCGTTGAAGGGAGGGCTAGCAGCACAGATACGCAGTATTTT CSVEGRASSTDTQYF TRBJ2-3 TRBV29-1 NA many
TGTGCCACCTTTAGCGGGAGAATATCCGATACGCAGTATTTT CATFSGRISDTQYF TRBJ2-3 TRBV15 TRBD2 many
TGTGCCAGCAGTTTCCTCACGGGGGGCGCGCCCGGGGAGCTGTTTTTT CASSFLTGGAPGELFF TRBJ2-2 TRBV6-2/TRBV6-3 NA many
TGTGCCAGCAGCGTGAGGGGCGCTGAGCAGTTCTTC CASSVRGAEQFF TRBJ2-1 TRBV7-6 NA few
TGCGCCAGCAGCTTGCCCAGGGTCGCCGAGCAGTACTTC CASSLPRVAEQYF TRBJ2-7 TRBV5-1 NA many
TGTGCCAGCACTCTCACCCCGCAGGGGGCATCTAATGAAAAACTGTTTTTT CASTLTPQGASNEKLFF TRBJ1-4 TRBV6-1 TRBD1 NA
TGTGCCACCAGTGACCCTAGCGGAGCATACAATGAGCAGTTCTTC CATSDPSGAYNEQFF TRBJ2-1 TRBV24-1 TRBD2 NA
TGTGCCAGCAGCTTGAATGTGGGACGGACAGATACGCAGTATTTT CASSLNVGRTDTQYF TRBJ2-3 TRBV5-5 NA many
TGTGCCAGCAGTTTTAATGGGGGTAACGAGCAGTACTTC CASSFNGGNEQYF TRBJ2-7 TRBV28 NA few
TGTGCCAGCAGCTTAGCAGTGGGCGGGGGGGCAAATCAGCCCCAGCATTTT CASSLAVGGGANQPQHF TRBJ1-5 TRBV7-2 NA few
TGTGCCACCAGTGATTACTACACTCCCTACGAGCAGTACTTC CATSDYYTPYEQYF TRBJ2-7 TRBV24-1 NA NA
TGCAGTGCCGGATATCAAGAGACCCAGTACTTC CSAGYQETQYF TRBJ2-5 TRBV20-1 NA NA
TGTGCCAGCAGCCCGAGGCGGGGTGGCGGAAACACCATATATTTT CASSPRRGGGNTIYF TRBJ1-3 TRBV12-3/TRBV12-4 NA many
TGTGCCAGCAGCCGCTTCCGAAACACTGAAGCTTTCTTT CASSRFRNTEAFF TRBJ1-1 TRBV14 NA many
TGTGCCACGGGCGCGGGTGTAGGTCAGCCCCAGCATTTT CATGAGVGQPQHF TRBJ1-5 TRBV12-3/TRBV12-4 NA many
TGTGCCGATACCGTCCCGGGCGGATCTTACAATGAGCAGTTCTTC CADTVPGGSYNEQFF TRBJ2-1 TRBV7-2 NA many
TGTGCCAGCTCACCATCGACGACAGGGGGCGCAAGGACCGGGGAGCTGTTTTTT CASSPSTTGGARTGELFF TRBJ2-2 TRBV18 TRBD1 many
TGTGCCACCAGCAGGGGGTGGGGACTAGCGGGACCGGATACCGGGGAGCTGTTTTTT CATSRGWGLAGPDTGELFF TRBJ2-2 TRBV15 TRBD2 NA
TGTGCCAGTAGTATAGTAGACCAAAGAAAAGAGCAGTTCTTC CASSIVDQRKEQFF TRBJ2-1 TRBV19 NA many